This T cell receptor (beta chain) stems from a study of cytomegalovirus exposure and HLA in healthy donors. The repertoire was sequenced with immunoSEQ multiplex PCR; TCRdb's copy has only in-frame clones and lacks some. The profile shows 70,000 to 75,000 clones, 85% to 95% of them singletons. This clone turned up a few times. The target antigen is unknown. Broader study findings: In vitro, a few CMV-associated chains proved specific for CMV antigens.

This CDR3 comprises 15 residues. V gave up 3 bases and J gave up 7 bases; unmatched junction bases: 4. CDR1 LNHDA and CDR2 SQIVND come from the germline V gene (reference sequence). The sequence was obtained from a woman aged 18 to 35 in good health and CMV-seropositive. The sequencing sample was made of PBMCs. The chain uses TRBV19 and TRBJ1-6; 9 nucleotides match TRBD1. The CDR3 DNA reads TGTGCCAGTAGTATCGGGGACAGGGACAATTCACCCCTCCACTTT. As protein: CASSIGDRDNSPLHF.